The 32 T cell receptor beta chains in this list originate from one sample, sequenced in a study of cytomegalovirus exposure and HLA in healthy donors. PCR employed 60 Vbeta and 13 Jbeta primers. This table comes from immunoSEQ multiplex PCR, and its TCRdb copy is limited to in-frame clones, with some not included. The profile shows 100,000 to 150,000 clones, 72% of them singletons. The sequencing sample was made of PBMCs. These receptors were taken from a man aged 45 to 65 in good health and CMV-seropositive.

This rearrangement joins TRBV5-1 to TRBJ1-6; 8 nucleotides match TRBD1. The CDR3 is 14 amino acids. The junction had 3 bases not matched to a gene; V was cut back by 3 bases and J by 7 bases. Per germline, CDR1 SGHRS and CDR2 YFSETQ. CDR3 residues: CASSSGQANSPLHF. The DNA for the CDR3 is TGCGCCAGCAGCTCGGGACAGGCAAATTCACCCCTCCACTTT.

J is TRBJ2-1 and V is TRBV29-1, with a weak D call TRBD1 (5 bases). The CDR3 is 12 amino acids. Deletions cut 4 bases from V and 2 bases from J, with 6 bases between. Germline CDR1 reads SQVTM; CDR2 reads ANQGSEA. DNA of the CDR3: TGCAGCGTTGGCAGGGCCTACAATGAGCAGTTCTTC. Translated, it gives CSVGRAYNEQFF.

This clone showed up just once. This chain links TRBV4-1 with TRBJ2-3; D gene ambiguous. V lost 1 base and J lost 1, with 12 bases in between. Germline V lookup: CDR1 MGHRA, CDR2 YSYEKL. This CDR3 is built from 16 residues. The CDR3 DNA sequence: TGCGCCAGCAGCCAAGGGCAAGTCCCCCGCACAGATACGCAGTATTTT. This translates into CASSQGQVPRTDTQYF.

The chain links TRBV4-1 to TRBJ2-1, with 11 bases identical to TRBD1. Germline loops: CDR1 MGHRA, CDR2 YSYEKL. Germline trimming cut 4 bases from V and 7 bases from J; bases unmatched to any gene: 6. This CDR3 is 15 amino acids long. The CDR3 bases are TGCGCCAGCAGCCCCCAGGACAGGGGGCCAAATGAGCAGTTCTTC. Protein sequence: CASSPQDRGPNEQFF.

V usage is TRBV29-1 and J usage is TRBJ2-5, with 14 nucleotides matching TRBD2. TRBJ2-7 matches the DNA end more closely, so the J call is doubtful. The CDR3 spans 16 residues. Germline V gives CDR1 SQVTM, CDR2 ANQGSEA. The CDR3 nucleotides read TGCAGCGTTGCCGGGACTAGCGGGGGTTCCCCCTACGAGCAGTACTTC. It yields the protein CSVAGTSGGSPYEQYF.

This clone appeared a single time. The chain employs TRBV2 and TRBJ2-4, with D perhaps matching TRBD2 (6 bases). CDR1 is SNHLY, CDR2 FYNNEI, per germline. The germline V and J ends were trimmed by 4 bases and 0 bases, with 10 bases remaining between them. The CDR3 is made up of 15 amino acids. The CDR3 DNA sequence: TGTGCCAGCAGTGGTCTAGCGCTAGCCAAAAACATTCAGTACTTC. This gives the protein CASSGLALAKNIQYF.

This chain uses TRBV5-1 with TRBJ2-5, with 11 bases identical to TRBD2. V lost 4 bases to trimming and J lost 5 bases; unmatched junction nucleotides: 7. Germline assignment: CDR1 SGHRS and CDR2 YFSETQ. The CDR3 runs 15 residues. As DNA, the CDR3 is TGCGCCAGCAGCCCGGGACTAGCGGCCAGGGAGACCCAGTACTTC. This codes for CASSPGLAARETQYF.

The V gene is TRBV7-8, the J gene TRBJ1-4; D gene ambiguous. The germline CDR1 and CDR2 sequences are SGHVS and FQNEAQ. V was cut by 1 base and J by 8 bases, with 14 bases left in between. This CDR3 is 15 amino acids long. The CDR3 DNA follows: TGTGCCAGCAGCTTAGAAGTGGGAGGGAGAGAAAAACTGTTTTTT. Its protein product is CASSLEVGGREKLFF.

This clone was seen repeatedly, ten times or more. The chain links TRBV5-1 to TRBJ1-6, with D possibly TRBD1 on 6 matching bases. V lost 1 base and J lost 9, with 17 bases in between. The CDR3 is made up of 16 amino acids. Germline lookup yields CDR1 SGHRS and CDR2 YFSETQ. Here the CDR3 DNA reads TGCGCCAGCAGCTTGCAAGGGGGGGCCGATGGTTCACCCCTCCACTTT. The encoded protein is CASSLQGGADGSPLHF.

The rearrangement joins TRBV6-5 to TRBJ1-5; tentatively, D is TRBD1 (5 bases). The CDR3 covers 13 residues. Germline CDR1 is MNHEY and CDR2 is SVGAGI. V was pared by 4 bases and J by 7 bases, with 11 bases between. The CDR3 DNA reads TGTGCCAGCAGTTGGGGGGATCGACAGCCCCAGCATTTT. Its translation is CASSWGDRQPQHF.

The V call is TRBV7-8, the J call TRBJ2-1; 9 bases agree with TRBD2. From germline, CDR1 is SGHVS and CDR2 FQNEAQ. V gave up 8 bases and J gave up 8 bases; unmatched junction bases: 7. The CDR3 has 13 amino acids. The CDR3 DNA reads as TGTGCCAGCGGCGGGAGGGCCGAGCATGAGCAGTTCTTC. This gives the protein CASGGRAEHEQFF. The full variable domain, rest sourced from reference TRBV7-8 and TRBJ2-1, is GAGVSQSPRYKVAKRGQDVALRCDPISGHVSLFWYQQALGQGPEFLTYFQNEAQLDKSGLPSDRFFAERPEGSVSTLKIQRTQQEDSAVYLCASGGRAEHEQFFGPGTRLTVL.

The chain is built from TRBV2 and TRBJ2-2; the D gene is possibly TRBD1 (8 bases). Trimming shortened V by 6 bases and J by 7 bases, and 18 bases separated the two germline ends. In germline, CDR1 is SNHLY, CDR2 FYNNEI. There are 15 residues in the CDR3. CDR3 DNA sequence: TGTGCCAGCAGAGGACAGGGAGGGGCGGGCGGGGAGCTGTTTTTT. This gives the protein CASRGQGGAGGELFF.

The chain combines TRBV5-1 with TRBJ2-2; the match to TRBD1 covers 11 bases. V lost 4 bases, J lost 0 bases, and 2 bases stayed unmatched. The CDR3 is made up of 16 amino acids. Germline-derived CDR1 and CDR2 are SGHRS and YFSETQ. This chain's CDR3 is CASSLGQGANTGELFF. CDR3 DNA: TGCGCCAGCAGCCTGGGACAGGGGGCGAACACCGGGGAGCTGTTTTTT. Complete variable domain (other parts from reference TRBV5-1 and TRBJ2-2): KAGVTQTPRYLIKTRGQQVTLSCSPISGHRSVSWYQQTPGQGLQFLFEYFSETQRNKGNFPGRFSGRQFSNSRSEMNVSTLELGDSALYLCASSLGQGANTGELFFGEGSRLTVL.

This clone appeared a few times. The V and J genes are TRBV6-5 and TRBJ1-3; the D gene is possibly TRBD1 (6 bases). Germline CDR1 is MNHEY and CDR2 is SVGAGI. CDR3 length equals 14 residues. V lost 4 bases, J lost 0 bases, and 7 bases lay in between. Here the CDR3 DNA reads TGTGCCAGCAGTTCGGACAGCTCTGGAAACACCATATATTTT. Its translation: CASSSDSSGNTIYF.

This rearrangement joins TRBV11-2 to TRBJ2-7; D ambiguous. The ends were cut back, 0 bases at V and 3 bases at J, with 6 bases in the middle. The length of the CDR3 is 13 residues. CDR1 and CDR2 from the germline V gene are SGHAT and FQNNGV. In nucleotides, the CDR3 is TGTGCCAGCAGCTTAGAGGCGGTCTACGAGCAGTACTTC. This translates into CASSLEAVYEQYF.

This clone has only one observation. The chain couples TRBV19 to TRBJ1-1, with D uncertain. The V end was cut by 10 bases, the J end by 2 bases, with 26 bases between. Per the germline V gene, CDR1 is LNHDA and CDR2 is SQIVND (reference sequence). The CDR3 length is 17 residues. CDR3 amino acids: CATYDRDPRKRNTEAFF. CDR3 sequence (DNA): TGTGCCACATATGACCGAGACCCGAGGAAAAGAAACACTGAAGCTTTCTTT.

This clone has only a few counts. The gene calls are TRBV6-6 and TRBJ1-6, with 7 bases lining up with TRBD1. The germline V gene has CDR1 MNHNY and CDR2 SVGAGI (reference sequence). V lost 2 bases and J lost 6; bases outside the gene matches: 4. This CDR3 has 15 residues. CDR3 nucleotides: TGTGCCAGCAGTTACAAGACAGGGAGTAATTCACCCCTCCACTTT. Translated: CASSYKTGSNSPLHF.

J is TRBJ1-2 and V is TRBV27, with TRBD1 identical over 9 bases. Germline V gene data show CDR1 as MNHEY and CDR2 as SMNVEV (reference sequence). This CDR3 is built from 15 residues. The V segment lost 3 bases and the J segment 3 bases; nucleotides outside the gene matches: 5. CDR3 coding DNA: TGTGCCAGCAGTTTTACAGGGGGCGAGTACTATGGCTACACCTTC. This translates into CASSFTGGEYYGYTF.

In DNA, the CDR3 is TGTGCCAGCAACAGGGTCGGGGTTAACTATGGCTACACCTTC. Its protein is CASNRVGVNYGYTF. The chain is built from TRBV2 and TRBJ1-2, with D possibly being TRBD1 (6 bases). V dropped 7 bases and J dropped 1 base, with 13 bases sitting between them. The CDR3 sequence is 14 residues long. Germline values: CDR1 SNHLY, CDR2 FYNNEI.

The chain couples TRBV2 to TRBJ1-3; no firm D call. Looked up from germline, CDR1 is SNHLY and CDR2 is FYNNEI. The CDR3 extends over 17 amino acids. The V end lost 5 bases, the J end lost 0 bases, and 17 bases lay between the germline ends. The CDR3 bases are TGTGCCAGCAGTATGATCCGAACTGGTTACTCTGGAAACACCATATATTTT. It codes for CASSMIRTGYSGNTIYF.

The chain combines TRBV9 with TRBJ2-3; the match to TRBD2 covers 9 bases. This CDR3 spans 17 amino acids. After removal of 3 bases from V and 3 bases from J, the junction contained 11 bases not matched to a gene. Per germline, CDR1 SGDLS and CDR2 YYNGEE. CDR3 in amino acids: CASSALSGRLRTDTQYF. CDR3 bases: TGTGCCAGCAGCGCCCTTAGCGGGAGACTCAGAACAGATACGCAGTATTTT. Full variable domain (remainder filled in from reference TRBV9 and TRBJ2-3): DSGVTQTPKHLITATGQRVTLRCSPRSGDLSVYWYQQSLDQGLQFLIQYYNGEERAKGNILERFSAQQFPDLHSELNLSSLELGDSALYFCASSALSGRLRTDTQYFGPGTRLTVL.

The genes are TRBV19 and TRBJ2-1; D is perhaps TRBD2 (6 bases). The CDR3 totals 14 residues. Germline loops: CDR1 LNHDA, CDR2 SQIVND (reference sequence). V was clipped by 8 bases and J by 0 bases, with 11 bases between them. Here the CDR3 reads CASRAGGSYNEQFF. The CDR3 DNA is TGTGCCAGTCGAGCCGGGGGCTCCTACAATGAGCAGTTCTTC.

The gene calls are TRBV7-2 and TRBJ1-2; weak D call: TRBD1 (6 bases). Trimming stripped 5 bases from V and 0 bases from J, with 16 bases between. CDR1 is SGHTA, CDR2 FQGNSA, per germline. This CDR3 has 16 amino acids. The CDR3 region is CASSLGQSFSNYGYTF. Written as DNA, the CDR3 is TGTGCCAGCAGCCTTGGACAGTCTTTTTCTAACTATGGCTACACCTTC. Full variable domain (remainder filled in from reference TRBV7-2 and TRBJ1-2): GAGVSQSPSNKVTEKGKDVELRCDPISGHTALYWYRQSLGQGLEFLIYFQGNSAPDKSGLPSDRFSAERTGGSVSTLTIQRTQQEDSAVYLCASSLGQSFSNYGYTFGSGTRLTVV.

The chain joins TRBV6-1 to TRBJ1-2, with TRBD1 matching 8 bases. Unmatched junction bases numbered 8, after V lost 1 base and J lost 4 bases. The CDR3 runs 16 residues. Per germline, CDR1 MNHNS and CDR2 SASEGT. The CDR3 sequence: CASSEGWPGGAYGYTF. DNA of the CDR3: TGTGCCAGCAGTGAAGGGTGGCCAGGGGGCGCCTATGGCTACACCTTC.

This clone was seen more than once but under ten times. The chain uses TRBV18 and TRBJ2-7; unclear D gene. V lost 4 bases and J 1 base, leaving 8 bases between the germline ends. Per germline, CDR1 KGHSH and CDR2 LQKENI. The CDR3 runs to 13 residues. CDR3 sequence: CASSRLISYEQYF. CDR3 in DNA: TGTGCCAGCTCACGACTTATTTCCTACGAGCAGTACTTC.

The gene calls are TRBV7-9 and TRBJ2-7, with 10 bases lining up with TRBD1. Germline-derived CDR1 and CDR2 are SEHNR and FQNEAQ (reference sequence). The J segment lost 5 bases and the V segment lost 5 bases, leaving 9 bases of the junction unmatched. CDR3 length: 15 residues. The CDR3: CASSPRTGGSNEQYF. DNA for the CDR3: TGTGCCAGCAGCCCTCGGACAGGGGGATCGAACGAGCAGTACTTC.

V and J are TRBV6-1 and TRBJ2-7; D gene ambiguous. CDR3 length: 13 amino acids. CDR1 MNHNS and CDR2 SASEGT come from the germline V gene. V lost 6 bases, J lost 0 bases, and 9 bases lay in between. CDR3 sequence (DNA): TGTGCCAGCAGACCTGACAACTCCTACGAGCAGTACTTC. This sequence encodes CASRPDNSYEQYF.

The J gene is TRBJ1-5, the V gene TRBV2, with TRBD1 as a possible D gene (6 bases). V gave up 3 bases and J gave up 4 bases, with 10 bases separating them. The CDR3 has 14 amino acids. From germline, CDR1 is SNHLY and CDR2 FYNNEI. The DNA for the CDR3 is TGTGCCAGCAGTGATAGGGGGATGAATCAGCCCCAGCATTTT. Its translation: CASSDRGMNQPQHF. Looking up the rest from reference TRBV2 and TRBJ1-5 gives the full variable domain: EPEVTQTPSHQVTQMGQEVILRCVPISNHLYFYWYRQILGQKVEFLVSFYNNEISEKSEIFDDQFSVERPDGSNFTLKIRSTKLEDSAMYFCASSDRGMNQPQHFGDGTRLSIL.

The chain is built from TRBV5-1 and TRBJ2-1, with TRBD2 matching 8 bases. The germline V gene encodes CDR1 SGHRS and CDR2 YFSETQ. This CDR3 spans 15 amino acids. V trimming: 0 bases; J trimming: 7 bases; junction bases outside the gene matches: 6. This chain's CDR3 is CASSLGSGRTNEQFF. In nucleotides, the CDR3 is TGCGCCAGCAGCTTGGGGAGCGGGAGAACTAATGAGCAGTTCTTC.

This chain connects TRBV15 to TRBJ2-3; D is undetermined. The V end lost 5 bases, the J end lost 6 bases, and 6 bases lay between the germline ends. Germline V gives CDR1 LNHNV, CDR2 YYDKDF (reference sequence). The CDR3 sequence is 11 residues long. DNA for the CDR3: TGTGCCACCAGCGAGGAGGATACGCAGTATTTT. Its translation is CATSEEDTQYF.

The CDR3 coding sequence is TGTGCCAGCAGCCAAGTCTTAACTAGCGAGCAGTTCTTC. Translated, it gives CASSQVLTSEQFF. This chain links TRBV14 with TRBJ2-1; D might be TRBD2 (6 bases). Germline CDR1 is SGHDN and CDR2 is FVKESK. This CDR3 is 13 amino acids long. The germline V and J ends were trimmed by 1 base and 10 bases, with 11 bases remaining between them.

This clone was counted only a few times. The chain is built from TRBV6-1 and TRBJ1-2; no definite D call. Germline-derived CDR1 and CDR2 are MNHNS and SASEGT. The CDR3 consists of 13 residues. V lost 0 bases and J 4 bases, leaving 6 bases between the germline ends. The CDR3 loop reads CASSEAQVYGYTF. Written as DNA, the CDR3 is TGTGCCAGCAGTGAAGCTCAGGTCTATGGCTACACCTTC.